The rows below give T cell receptor beta chains drawn from one sample of a study of shared clonotypes between healthy human individuals. Profiling relied on immunoSEQ multiplex PCR, and the TCRdb table lists in-frame clones only, not all of them. In the table there are some 2.4 million clones, 80% to 95% of which are singletons. Sequenced material: naive CD4+ T cells from PBMCs. The receptors derive from a man aged 18 to 30 in good health. Some clones in this sample may be carry-over from other donors' samples. Each CDR3 is given with its conserved first and last residue. The D gene is left open where the match is weak. Rows give clone size only sometimes, using once, few, many, or a class for an expanded clone.

j_call,clone_size,v_call,d_call,cdr3_aa,cdr3_nt
TRBJ2-4,-,TRBV7-9,TRBD1,CASSPRDRGSRAKNIQYF,TGTGCCAGCAGCCCCCGGGACAGGGGAAGCCGAGCCAAAAACATTCAGTACTTC
TRBJ1-3,-,TRBV7-6,TRBD1,CASSLGTGSSGNTIYF,TGTGCCAGCAGCCTTGGGACAGGGAGCTCTGGAAACACCATATATTTT
TRBJ2-5,-,TRBV28,-,CASRTQETQYF,TGTGCCAGCAGAACCCAGGAGACCCAGTACTTC
TRBJ2-7,-,TRBV5-5,-,CASSLELASYEQYF,TGTGCCAGCAGCTTGGAGTTGGCGTCCTACGAGCAGTACTTC
TRBJ2-7,-,TRBV9,TRBD1,CASSAKPGQGHEQYF,TGTGCCAGCAGCGCGAAGCCGGGACAGGGCCACGAGCAGTACTTC
TRBJ2-3,-,TRBV30,TRBD1,CAWSVQWAGGDTQYF,TGTGCCTGGAGTGTACAGTGGGCAGGGGGAGATACGCAGTATTTT
TRBJ2-1,-,TRBV7-9,-,CASSLRQADNEQFF,TGTGCCAGCAGCCTCCGCCAGGCGGACAATGAGCAGTTCTTC
TRBJ2-3,-,TRBV6-4,TRBD2,CASSGSGLAGGLPRTDTQYF,TGTGCCAGCAGCGGGAGTGGACTAGCGGGAGGACTCCCTAGGACAGATACGCAGTATTTT
TRBJ2-5,-,TRBV4-3,-,CASSQLSGRQETQYF,TGCGCCAGCAGCCAATTGAGCGGGCGCCAAGAGACCCAGTACTTC
TRBJ2-7,-,TRBV11-2,TRBD2,CASSLGLAGPLEQYF,TGTGCCAGCAGCCTAGGACTAGCGGGGCCCCTCGAGCAGTACTTC
TRBJ2-7,-,TRBV27,-,CASSYSYLEFEQYF,TGTGCCAGCAGTTATTCCTACCTAGAGTTTGAGCAGTACTTC
TRBJ1-3,-,TRBV5-1,-,CASSLSQGNTIYF,TGCGCCAGCAGCTTGTCGCAGGGAAACACCATATATTTT
TRBJ1-5,-,TRBV10-3,-,CAISSMGGANQPQHF,TGTGCCATCAGCTCCATGGGGGGGGCTAACCAGCCCCAGCATTTT
TRBJ2-1,-,TRBV18,-,CASSPRRANEQFF,TGTGCCAGCTCACCCCGTAGGGCTAATGAGCAGTTCTTC
TRBJ1-3,-,TRBV9,-,CASSVVREGTIYF,TGTGCCAGCAGCGTAGTAAGGGAAGGCACCATATATTTT
TRBJ1-2,-,TRBV7-9,-,CASTPGGGGYTF,TGTGCCAGCACCCCCGGGGGAGGTGGCTACACCTTC
TRBJ2-7,-,TRBV28,TRBD1,CASSTGGPDSYEQYF,TGTGCCAGCAGCACAGGGGGTCCCGACTCCTACGAGCAGTACTTC
TRBJ2-3,-,TRBV29-1,-,CSVEVRPGTQYF,TGCAGCGTTGAAGTTCGGCCGGGGACGCAGTATTTT
TRBJ2-3,-,TRBV7-8,-,CASSWGDFGSTDTQYF,TGTGCTTCGAGTTGGGGGGACTTCGGAAGCACAGATACGCAGTATTTT
TRBJ2-7,-,TRBV7-9,-,CASSLGRRGLFHEQYF,TGTGCCAGCAGCTTAGGGCGGAGGGGCCTTTTCCACGAGCAGTACTTC
TRBJ2-5,-,TRBV18,-,CASSPQGARETQYF,TGTGCCAGCTCACCACAGGGCGCCAGGGAGACCCAGTACTTC
TRBJ2-5,-,TRBV7-9,TRBD1,CASSHRPGGQGEGETQYF,TGTGCCAGCAGCCACCGCCCTGGTGGGCAGGGGGAAGGGGAGACCCAGTACTTC
TRBJ2-6,-,TRBV11-2,-,CASSLEWWGSGANVLTF,TGTGCCAGCAGCTTAGAGTGGTGGGGTTCTGGGGCCAACGTCCTGACTTTC
TRBJ1-2,-,TRBV5-1,-,CASSLAISGNYGYTF,TGCGCCAGCAGCTTGGCCATATCTGGGAACTATGGCTACACCTTC
TRBJ1-4,-,TRBV5-1,TRBD1,CASSPGTAAFNEKLFF,TGCGCCAGCAGCCCCGGGACAGCAGCCTTTAATGAAAAACTGTTTTTT
TRBJ1-2,-,TRBV10-3,-,CAISESGGSVNYGYTF,TGTGCCATCAGTGAGTCGGGCGGGTCGGTTAACTATGGCTACACCTTC
TRBJ2-3,-,TRBV6-5,-,CASSWAARGADTQYF,TGTGCCAGCAGTTGGGCTGCTAGGGGAGCAGATACGCAGTATTTT
TRBJ1-5,-,TRBV5-8,TRBD1,CASSGRTGRNQPQHF,TGTGCCAGCAGCGGTCGGACAGGCCGCAATCAGCCCCAGCATTTT
TRBJ2-1,-,TRBV4-1,TRBD2,CASSQDRVTSGYNEQFF,TGCGCCAGCAGCCAAGATCGGGTGACTAGCGGTTACAATGAGCAGTTCTTC
TRBJ2-3,once,TRBV30,-,CAWSLARSTDTQYF,TGTGCCTGGAGCCTCGCCAGAAGCACAGATACGCAGTATTTT
TRBJ1-1,-,TRBV5-4,TRBD1,CASSLDATGGGTEAFF,TGTGCCAGCAGCTTGGATGCTACAGGGGGGGGCACTGAAGCTTTCTTT
TRBJ2-3,-,TRBV15,TRBD2,CATGETSGYSADTQYF,TGTGCCACCGGGGAGACTAGCGGTTATAGTGCGGATACGCAGTATTTT
TRBJ2-1,-,TRBV29-1,TRBD1,CSVEEGGQASYNEQFF,TGCAGCGTTGAAGAGGGGGGACAGGCTTCCTACAATGAGCAGTTCTTC
TRBJ2-5,-,TRBV20-1,-,CSATEETQYF,TGCAGTGCTACCGAAGAGACCCAGTACTTC
TRBJ2-7,-,TRBV28,-,CASSIGGEQYF,TGTGCCAGCAGTATAGGGGGCGAGCAGTACTTC
TRBJ2-7,-,TRBV9,-,CASSVGGLLDEQYF,TGTGCCAGCAGCGTAGGGGGCCTTCTGGACGAGCAGTACTTC
TRBJ1-2,-,TRBV7-2,-,CASSSGGYNYGYTF,TGTGCCAGCAGCTCCGGAGGGTATAACTATGGCTACACCTTC
TRBJ1-2,-,TRBV21-1,-,CASSSPGAGDGYTF,TGTGCCAGCAGCTCCCCTGGGGCAGGGGATGGCTACACCTTC
TRBJ2-7,-,TRBV6-5,TRBD2,CASSFLSGVTYEQYF,TGTGCCAGCAGTTTCCTTAGCGGGGTTACCTACGAGCAGTACTTC
TRBJ1-5,-,TRBV5-8,TRBD1,CASSEGQGWNQPQHF,TGTGCCAGCAGCGAAGGACAGGGGTGGAATCAGCCCCAGCATTTT
TRBJ1-6,-,TRBV10-2,-,CASSGGQSGSPLHF,TGCGCCAGCAGTGGAGGGCAAAGCGGATCACCCCTCCACTTT
TRBJ1-5,-,TRBV19,TRBD1,CASTRDSVVASNQPQHF,TGTGCCAGTACCCGGGACAGTGTTGTTGCAAGCAATCAGCCCCAGCATTTT
TRBJ2-2,-,TRBV4-1,-,CASRGFANTGELFF,TGCGCCAGCAGGGGCTTTGCGAACACCGGGGAGCTGTTTTTT
TRBJ2-7,once,TRBV5-1,TRBD2,CASSLLVPSGSYEQYF,TGCGCCAGCAGCTTATTGGTCCCTAGCGGGAGCTACGAGCAGTACTTC
TRBJ2-5,-,TRBV5-1,-,CASSLISGDETQYF,TGCGCCAGCAGCTTGATTTCGGGAGACGAGACCCAGTACTTC
TRBJ1-1,-,TRBV30,-,CAWTIQMNTEAFF,TGTGCCTGGACCATTCAAATGAACACTGAAGCTTTCTTT
TRBJ2-1,-,TRBV10-3,TRBD2,CAISDIAGVGDEQFF,TGTGCCATCAGTGACATAGCGGGAGTTGGCGATGAGCAGTTCTTC
TRBJ2-3,-,TRBV9,-,CASSVGFTDTQYF,TGTGCCAGCAGCGTAGGATTCACAGATACGCAGTATTTT
TRBJ2-1,-,TRBV7-3,TRBD2,CASSVGTSGYNEQFF,TGTGCCAGCAGCGTCGGGACTAGCGGCTACAATGAGCAGTTCTTC
TRBJ2-1,-,TRBV19,TRBD2,CASSIFGFASGRLDNEQFF,TGTGCCAGTAGTATATTTGGGTTCGCTAGCGGGAGGTTGGACAATGAGCAGTTCTTC
TRBJ2-5,once,TRBV29-1,-,CSVPGLGGETQYF,TGCAGCGTCCCGGGACTAGGGGGCGAGACCCAGTACTTC
TRBJ1-5,once,TRBV9,-,CASSVEGGNQPQHF,TGTGCCAGCAGCGTAGAAGGCGGCAATCAGCCCCAGCATTTT
TRBJ1-2,-,TRBV6-5,-,CASSYLGGGYTF,TGTGCCAGCAGTTACCTTGGGGGGGGCTACACCTTC
TRBJ2-3,-,TRBV5-1,TRBD1,CASTPGQGAPDTQYF,TGCGCCAGTACCCCGGGACAGGGGGCACCAGATACGCAGTATTTT
TRBJ1-5,-,TRBV6-5,TRBD1,CASSKRQGNNQPQHF,TGTGCCAGCAGTAAGAGACAGGGCAACAATCAGCCCCAGCATTTT
TRBJ1-2,-,TRBV6-1,-,CASSGGDMRGYTF,TGTGCCAGCAGTGGGGGGGACATGAGGGGCTACACCTTC
TRBJ2-1,-,TRBV6-1,-,CASSEGRTLYNEQFF,TGTGCCAGCAGTGAAGGCAGAACTTTATACAATGAGCAGTTCTTC